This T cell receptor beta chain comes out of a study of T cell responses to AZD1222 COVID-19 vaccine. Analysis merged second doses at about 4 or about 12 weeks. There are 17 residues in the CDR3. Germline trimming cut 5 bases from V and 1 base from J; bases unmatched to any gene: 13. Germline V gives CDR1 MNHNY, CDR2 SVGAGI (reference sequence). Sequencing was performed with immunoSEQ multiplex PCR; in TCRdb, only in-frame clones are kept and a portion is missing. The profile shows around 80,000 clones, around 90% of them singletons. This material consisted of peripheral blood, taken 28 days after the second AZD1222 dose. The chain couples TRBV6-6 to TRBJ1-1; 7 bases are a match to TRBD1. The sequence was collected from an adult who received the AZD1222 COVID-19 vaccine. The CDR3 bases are TGTGCCAGCAGTCAGCTTCCGGGGGGACAGAAGAACACTGAAGCTTTCTTT. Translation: CASSQLPGGQKNTEAFF.